This T cell receptor (beta chain) was captured by sequencing in a study of T cells expressing NK-cell markers. Per the germline V gene, CDR1 is SEHNR and CDR2 is FQNEAQ (reference sequence). The CDR3 totals 15 residues. Reanalyzing the 5' RACE reads, TCRdb keeps one entry per CDR3 protein, without DNA. The table gives roughly 430,000 distinct CDR3 sequences; the top ten clones make up 7.3% of it. The TCR sequence derives from a woman between 18 and 70 years old in good health. The rearrangement joins TRBV7-9 to TRBJ2-1. Sequencing used blood T cells: a sorted CD56 or NKG2C T cell subset, CD4+ or CD8+ T cells, or bulk PBMC T cells (not recorded which). CDR3 region: CASSSDGGSYNEQFF.